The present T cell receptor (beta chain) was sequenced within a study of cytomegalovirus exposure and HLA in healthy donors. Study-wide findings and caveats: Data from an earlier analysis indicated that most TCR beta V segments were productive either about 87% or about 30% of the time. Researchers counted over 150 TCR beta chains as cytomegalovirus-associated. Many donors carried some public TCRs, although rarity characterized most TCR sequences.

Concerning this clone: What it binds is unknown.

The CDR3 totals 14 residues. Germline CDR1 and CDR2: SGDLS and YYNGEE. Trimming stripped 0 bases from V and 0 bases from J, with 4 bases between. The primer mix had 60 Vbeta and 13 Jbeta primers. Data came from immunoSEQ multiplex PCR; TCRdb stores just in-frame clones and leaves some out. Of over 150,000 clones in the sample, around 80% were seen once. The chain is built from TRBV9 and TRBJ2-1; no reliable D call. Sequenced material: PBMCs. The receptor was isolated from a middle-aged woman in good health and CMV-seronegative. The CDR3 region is CASSVALSYNEQFF. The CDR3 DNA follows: TGTGCCAGCAGCGTAGCACTCTCCTACAATGAGCAGTTCTTC.